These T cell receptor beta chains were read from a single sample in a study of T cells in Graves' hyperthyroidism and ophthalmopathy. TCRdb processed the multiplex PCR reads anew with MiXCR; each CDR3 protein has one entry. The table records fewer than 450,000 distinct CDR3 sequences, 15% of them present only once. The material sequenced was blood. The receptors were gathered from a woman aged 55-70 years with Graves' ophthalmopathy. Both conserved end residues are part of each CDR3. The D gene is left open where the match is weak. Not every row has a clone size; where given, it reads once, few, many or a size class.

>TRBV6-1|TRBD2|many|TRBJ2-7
TGTGCCAGCAGGGTTGGGACTAGCGGGAGCTACGAGCAGTACTTC
CASRVGTSGSYEQYF
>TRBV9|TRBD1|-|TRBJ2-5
TGTGCCAGCAGCCCCTACCTCGGGACAGGGAAACAGTACTTC
CASSPYLGTGKQYF
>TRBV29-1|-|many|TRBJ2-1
TGCAGCGTCCGACTAGATCTCAATGAGCAGTTCTTC
CSVRLDLNEQFF
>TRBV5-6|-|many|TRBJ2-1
TGTGCCAGCAGTCTTGCGACAGATTACAATGAGCAGTTCTTC
CASSLATDYNEQFF
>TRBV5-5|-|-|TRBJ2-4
TGTGCCAGCAGCTTGGACCCGACAACAGGGATGGAGGACATTCAGTACTTC
CASSLDPTTGMEDIQYF
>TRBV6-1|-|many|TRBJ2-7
TGTGCCAGCATTTCCGCCGGGACCGCCGGGATATACGAGCAGTACTTC
CASISAGTAGIYEQYF
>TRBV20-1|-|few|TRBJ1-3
TGCAACCCCTCAGGAGACGGAAACACCATATATTTT
CNPSGDGNTIYF
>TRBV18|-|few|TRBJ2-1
TGTGCCAGCTCACCTGGACTGGTCAATGAGCAGTTCTTC
CASSPGLVNEQFF
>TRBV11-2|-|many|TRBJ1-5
TGTGCCAGCAGCTACGGGATCAATCAGCCCCAGCATTTT
CASSYGINQPQHF
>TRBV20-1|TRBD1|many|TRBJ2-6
TGCAGTGCTAGGCTCCGGGACAGTGTTTCGGGTGGGGCCAACGTCCTGACTTTC
CSARLRDSVSGGANVLTF
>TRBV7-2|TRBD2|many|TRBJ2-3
TGTGCCAGCAGCTTAGGGGGGGGTCTATTCACAGATACGCAGTATTTT
CASSLGGGLFTDTQYF
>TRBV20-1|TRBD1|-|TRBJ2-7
TGCAGTGCTAGCGAGGGGGCTCGTGGCGAGCAGTACTTC
CSASEGARGEQYF
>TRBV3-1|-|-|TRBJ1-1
TGTGCCAGCAGCCAGTTCCTCGGGACCCTCACCCCGGCTCTCTTT
CASSQFLGTLTPALF
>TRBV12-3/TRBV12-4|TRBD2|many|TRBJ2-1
TGTGCCAGCACCTACGGACTAGCGGCTCCCCGGGAGCAGTTCTTC
CASTYGLAAPREQFF
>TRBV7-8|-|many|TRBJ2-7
TGTGCCAGCAGCACCTACGACAAAGCCTACGAGCAGTACTTC
CASSTYDKAYEQYF
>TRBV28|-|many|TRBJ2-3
TGTGCCAGCAGTCGCTCAGGGAAGGCTCCAGATACGCAGTATTTT
CASSRSGKAPDTQYF
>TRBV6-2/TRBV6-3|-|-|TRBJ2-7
TGTGCCAGCAGTTACTTCCGGGCTTACGAGCAGTACTTC
CASSYFRAYEQYF
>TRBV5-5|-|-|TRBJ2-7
TGTGCCAGCAGCTTGTCGGCAGACTCCTACGAGCAGTACTTC
CASSLSADSYEQYF
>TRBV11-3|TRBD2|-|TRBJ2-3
TGTGCCAGCAGCCCTGCTAGCGGGATGACAGATACGCAGTATTTT
CASSPASGMTDTQYF
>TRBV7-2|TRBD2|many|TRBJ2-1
TGTGCCAGCAGCTTAGCGTCACCCGGGAGGACCTACAATGAGCAGTTCTTC
CASSLASPGRTYNEQFF
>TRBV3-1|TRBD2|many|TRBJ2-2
TGTGCCAGCAGCCAAGATGCTAGCGGGAGTTTCGGGGAGCTGTTTTTT
CASSQDASGSFGELFF
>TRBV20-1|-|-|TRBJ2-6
TGCAGTGCTAGAGATCGGGTGACCCCTGGGGCCAACGTCCTGACTTTC
CSARDRVTPGANVLTF
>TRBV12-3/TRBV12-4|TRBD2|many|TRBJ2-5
TGTGCCAGCAGTGGGTTAGCGGGAAAAGAGACCCAGTACTTC
CASSGLAGKETQYF
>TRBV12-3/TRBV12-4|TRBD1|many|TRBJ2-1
TGTGCCAGCAGTCGAACCGGGACAGGACACAATGAGCAGTTCTTC
CASSRTGTGHNEQFF
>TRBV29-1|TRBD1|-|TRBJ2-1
TGCAGCGTTGAATGGGACAGGGGAGACTACAATGAGCAGTTCTTC
CSVEWDRGDYNEQFF
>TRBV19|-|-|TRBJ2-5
TGTGCCAGTAGCCCCTGGAGGGGTAAGGAGACCCAGTACTTC
CASSPWRGKETQYF
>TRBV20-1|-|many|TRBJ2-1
TGCAGTGTTCGCCTTTGGGAGTATGAGCAGTTCTTC
CSVRLWEYEQFF
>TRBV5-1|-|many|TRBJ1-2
TGCGCCAGCAGCTTGGCGGGCCGCGGAGGCTATGGCTACACCTTC
CASSLAGRGGYGYTF
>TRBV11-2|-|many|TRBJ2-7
TGTGCCAGCAGCTTAGCAGGGTTTGAGCAGTACTTC
CASSLAGFEQYF
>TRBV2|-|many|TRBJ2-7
TGTGCCAGCAGTGAATCGGCAGGGAGGAATCGGCAGTACTTC
CASSESAGRNRQYF
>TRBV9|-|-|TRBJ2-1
TGTGCCAGCAGCGTAGTAGGGGGAGGAGCCTACAATGAGCAGTTCTTC
CASSVVGGGAYNEQFF
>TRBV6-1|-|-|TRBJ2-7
TGTGCCAGCAGCCGGAACGTTGGGACAAACACCTACGAGCAGTACTTC
CASSRNVGTNTYEQYF
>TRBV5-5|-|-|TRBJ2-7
TGTGCCAGCAGCTTGGACACTGGCCGGCCCGCCTACGAGCAGTACTTC
CASSLDTGRPAYEQYF
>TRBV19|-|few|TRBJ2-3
TGTGCCAGTAGGGACGGTAGCCTGAACACAGATACGCAGTATTTT
CASRDGSLNTDTQYF
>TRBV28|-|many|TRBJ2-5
TGTGCCAGCATGGGTCGGAACCAAGAGACCCAGTACTTC
CASMGRNQETQYF
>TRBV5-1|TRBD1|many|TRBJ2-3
TGCGCCAGCAGCTTGCCCCGGACAGGGGCTCTGGGCACAGATACGCAGTATTTT
CASSLPRTGALGTDTQYF
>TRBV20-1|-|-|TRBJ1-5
TGCAGTGCCGGTTACGGTCATAGCAATCAGCCCCAGCATTTT
CSAGYGHSNQPQHF
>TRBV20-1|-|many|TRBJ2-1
TGCAGTGCTAGTTATAGCGGCAATGAGCAGTTCTTC
CSASYSGNEQFF
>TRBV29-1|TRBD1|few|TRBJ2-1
TGCAGCGTGAGCCGGGACAGGAGTCCCTACAATGAGCAGTTCTTC
CSVSRDRSPYNEQFF
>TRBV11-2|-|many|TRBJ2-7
TGTGCCAGCAGCATCCGGGCCCTCACCGAGCAGTACTTC
CASSIRALTEQYF
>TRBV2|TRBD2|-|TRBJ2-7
TGTGCCAGCAGTGCAAGCGGGAGAGAAGAGCAGTACTTC
CASSASGREEQYF
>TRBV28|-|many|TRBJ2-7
TGTGCCAGCAGTGGGGGGACGGGATTACGGTTGGAGCAGTACTTC
CASSGGTGLRLEQYF
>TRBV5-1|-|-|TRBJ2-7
TGCGCCAGCAGCTTTTACTACGAGCAGTACTTC
CASSFYYEQYF
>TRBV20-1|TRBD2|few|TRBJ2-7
TGCAGTGCTAGGCGGGGGGGGCTTGGATACGAGCAGTACTTC
CSARRGGLGYEQYF
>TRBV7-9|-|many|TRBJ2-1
TGTGCCAGCAGCTTAGAAGAGACCAATGAGCAGTTCTTC
CASSLEETNEQFF
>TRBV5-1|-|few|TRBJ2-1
TGCGCCAGCAGCTTGGTATCCGGCGGGACCTCCTACAATGAGCAGTTCTTC
CASSLVSGGTSYNEQFF
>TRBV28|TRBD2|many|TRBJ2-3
TGTGCCAGCAGTTTACAGCGGGACCGCACAGATACGCAGTATTTT
CASSLQRDRTDTQYF
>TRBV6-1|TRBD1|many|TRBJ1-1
TGTGCCAGCAGGGGCCAGGGGGCAGGAGACACTGAAGCTTTCTTT
CASRGQGAGDTEAFF
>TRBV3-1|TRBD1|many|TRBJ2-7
TGTGCCAGCAGCCAACCTCGGACAGGCGTCTACGAGCAGTACTTC
CASSQPRTGVYEQYF